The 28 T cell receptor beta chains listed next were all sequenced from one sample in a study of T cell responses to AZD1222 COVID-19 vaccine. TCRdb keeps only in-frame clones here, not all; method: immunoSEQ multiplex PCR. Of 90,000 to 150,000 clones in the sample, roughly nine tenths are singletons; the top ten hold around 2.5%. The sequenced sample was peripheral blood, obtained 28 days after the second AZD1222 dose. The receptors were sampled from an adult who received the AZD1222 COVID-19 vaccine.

The CDR3 region has the DNA TGTGCCAGCTCCCCATCCACGGCCAGGGGGAATGGCTACACCTTC. Translating gives CASSPSTARGNGYTF. This chain connects TRBV18 to TRBJ1-2, with 7 bases aligning to TRBD1. J lost 6 bases, V lost 6 bases, and 13 bases had no gene match. Looked up from germline, CDR1 is KGHSH and CDR2 is LQKENI. The CDR3 covers 15 residues.

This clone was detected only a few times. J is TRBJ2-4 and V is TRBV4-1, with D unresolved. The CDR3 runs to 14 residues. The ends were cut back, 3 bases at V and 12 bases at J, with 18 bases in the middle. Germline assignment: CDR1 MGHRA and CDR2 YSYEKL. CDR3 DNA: TGCGCCAGCAGCCACGAAGGCAGACGAGGCGATCAGTACTTC. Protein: CASSHEGRRGDQYF.

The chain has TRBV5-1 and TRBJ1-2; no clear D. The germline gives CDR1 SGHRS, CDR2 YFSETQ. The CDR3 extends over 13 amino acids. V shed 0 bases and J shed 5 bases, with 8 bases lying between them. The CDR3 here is CASSLVGDYGYTF. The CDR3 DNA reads TGCGCCAGCAGCTTGGTCGGGGATTATGGCTACACCTTC.

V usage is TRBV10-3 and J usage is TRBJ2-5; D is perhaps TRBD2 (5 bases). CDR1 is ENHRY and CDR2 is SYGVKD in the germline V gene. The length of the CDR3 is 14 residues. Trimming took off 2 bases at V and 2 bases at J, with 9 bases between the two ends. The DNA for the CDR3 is TGTGCCATCAGTGAGGGACTCCGGCAAGAGACCCAGTACTTC. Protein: CAISEGLRQETQYF.

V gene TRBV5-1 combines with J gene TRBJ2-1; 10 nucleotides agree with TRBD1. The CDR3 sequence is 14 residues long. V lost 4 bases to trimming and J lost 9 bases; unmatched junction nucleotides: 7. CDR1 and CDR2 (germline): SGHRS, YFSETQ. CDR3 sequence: CASSTGQGTSEQFF. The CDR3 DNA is TGCGCCAGCAGCACGGGACAGGGGACGTCTGAGCAGTTCTTC.

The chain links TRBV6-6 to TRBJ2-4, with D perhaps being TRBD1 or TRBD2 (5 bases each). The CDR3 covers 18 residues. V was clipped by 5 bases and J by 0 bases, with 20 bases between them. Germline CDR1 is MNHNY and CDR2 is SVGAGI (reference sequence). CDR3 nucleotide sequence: TGTGCCAGCAGTCAAAACTTGCCTGACAGCGGAGCCAAAAACATTCAGTACTTC. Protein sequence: CASSQNLPDSGAKNIQYF.

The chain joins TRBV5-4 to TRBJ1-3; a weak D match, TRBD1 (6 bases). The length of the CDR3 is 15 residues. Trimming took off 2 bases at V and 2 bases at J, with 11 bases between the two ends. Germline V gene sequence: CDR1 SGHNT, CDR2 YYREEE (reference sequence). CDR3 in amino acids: CASSLQGAAGNTIYF. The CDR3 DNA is TGTGCCAGCAGCTTACAGGGTGCCGCTGGAAACACCATATATTTT. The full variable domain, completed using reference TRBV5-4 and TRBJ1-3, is ETGVTQSPTHLIKTRGQQVTLRCSSQSGHNTVSWYQQALGQGPQFIFQYYREEENGRGNFPPRFSGLQFPNYSSELNVNALELDDSALYLCASSLQGAAGNTIYFGEGSWLTVV.

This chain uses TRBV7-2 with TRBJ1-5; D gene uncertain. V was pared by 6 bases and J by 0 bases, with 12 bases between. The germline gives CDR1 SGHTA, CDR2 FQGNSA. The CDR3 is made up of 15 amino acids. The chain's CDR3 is CASSHSSSSNQPQHF. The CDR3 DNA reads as TGTGCCAGCAGTCATTCTAGTAGTAGCAATCAGCCCCAGCATTTT.

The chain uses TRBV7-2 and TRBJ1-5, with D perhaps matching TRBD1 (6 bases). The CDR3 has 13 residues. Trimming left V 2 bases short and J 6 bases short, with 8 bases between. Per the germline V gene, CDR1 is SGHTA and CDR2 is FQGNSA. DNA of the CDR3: TGTGCCAGCAGCTTAACAGGGAGTCAGCCCCAGCATTTT. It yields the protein CASSLTGSQPQHF.

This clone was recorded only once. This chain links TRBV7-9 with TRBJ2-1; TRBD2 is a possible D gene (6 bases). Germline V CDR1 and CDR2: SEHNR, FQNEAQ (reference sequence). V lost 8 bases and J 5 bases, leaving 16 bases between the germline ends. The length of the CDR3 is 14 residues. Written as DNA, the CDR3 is TGTGCCAGCCGACATAGCGGAACCAACAATGAGCAGTTCTTC. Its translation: CASRHSGTNNEQFF.

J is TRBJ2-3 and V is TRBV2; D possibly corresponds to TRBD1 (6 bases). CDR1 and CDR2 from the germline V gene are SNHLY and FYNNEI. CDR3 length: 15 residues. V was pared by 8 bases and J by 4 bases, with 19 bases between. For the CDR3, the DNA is TGTGCCAGCCTTAAGGGGGTGTGGCTTGCAGATACGCAGTATTTT. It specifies CASLKGVWLADTQYF.

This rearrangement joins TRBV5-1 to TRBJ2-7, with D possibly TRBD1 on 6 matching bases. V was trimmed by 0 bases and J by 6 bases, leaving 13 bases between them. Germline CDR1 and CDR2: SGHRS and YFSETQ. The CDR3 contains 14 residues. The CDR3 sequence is CASSLGGPRTEQYF. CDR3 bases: TGCGCCAGCAGCTTGGGGGGGCCAAGAACCGAGCAGTACTTC.

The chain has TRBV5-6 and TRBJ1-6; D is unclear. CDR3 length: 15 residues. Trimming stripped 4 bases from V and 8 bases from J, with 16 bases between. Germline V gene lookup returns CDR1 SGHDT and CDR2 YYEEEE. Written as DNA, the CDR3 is TGTGCCAGCAGCAACCGGGGAGGGAGGGATTCACCCCTCCACTTT. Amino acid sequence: CASSNRGGRDSPLHF.

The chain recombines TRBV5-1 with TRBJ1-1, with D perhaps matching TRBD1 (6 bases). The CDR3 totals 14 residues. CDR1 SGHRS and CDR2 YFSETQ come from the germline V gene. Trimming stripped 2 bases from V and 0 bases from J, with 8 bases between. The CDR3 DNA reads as TGCGCCAGCAGCTTCGACAGGATGAACACTGAAGCTTTCTTT. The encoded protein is CASSFDRMNTEAFF.

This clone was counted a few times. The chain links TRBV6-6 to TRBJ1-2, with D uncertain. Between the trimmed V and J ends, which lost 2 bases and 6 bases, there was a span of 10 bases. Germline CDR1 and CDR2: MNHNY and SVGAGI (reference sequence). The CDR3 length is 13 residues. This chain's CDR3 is CASSYRVRDGYTF. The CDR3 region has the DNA TGTGCCAGCAGTTACCGGGTGCGGGATGGCTACACCTTC.

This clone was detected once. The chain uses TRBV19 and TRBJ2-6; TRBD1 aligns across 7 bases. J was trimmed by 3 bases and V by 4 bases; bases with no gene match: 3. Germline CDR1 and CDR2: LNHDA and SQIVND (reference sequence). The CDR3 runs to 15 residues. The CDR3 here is CASSTTGVGANVLTF. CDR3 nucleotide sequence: TGTGCCAGTAGTACAACAGGGGTTGGGGCCAACGTCCTGACTTTC.

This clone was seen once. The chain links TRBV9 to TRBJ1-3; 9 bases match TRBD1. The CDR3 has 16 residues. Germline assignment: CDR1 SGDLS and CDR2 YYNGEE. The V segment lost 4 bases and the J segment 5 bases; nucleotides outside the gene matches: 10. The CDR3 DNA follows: TGTGCCAGCAGCCCTAAGACAGGGGGATTGAGAAACACCATATATTTT. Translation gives CASSPKTGGLRNTIYF.

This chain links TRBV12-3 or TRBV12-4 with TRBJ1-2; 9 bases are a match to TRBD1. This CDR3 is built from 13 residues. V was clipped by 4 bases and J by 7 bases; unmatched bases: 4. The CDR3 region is CASSSTGGSGYTF. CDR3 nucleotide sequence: TGTGCCAGCAGTTCTACAGGGGGCTCTGGCTACACCTTC.

The DNA of the CDR3 is TGTGCCAGCAGTTGGACAGTGGGGTCACCCCTCCACTTT. Amino acid sequence: CASSWTVGSPLHF. The V gene is TRBV12-3 or TRBV12-4, the J gene TRBJ1-6, with D possibly being TRBD1 (6 bases). V lost 4 bases to trimming and J lost 10 bases, with 11 bases between them. The CDR3 totals 13 residues.

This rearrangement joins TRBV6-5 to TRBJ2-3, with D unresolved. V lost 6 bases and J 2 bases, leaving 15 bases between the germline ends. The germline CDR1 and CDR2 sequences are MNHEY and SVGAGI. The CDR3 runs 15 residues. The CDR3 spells CASSYESGITDTQYF. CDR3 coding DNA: TGTGCCAGCAGCTACGAGTCTGGGATCACAGATACGCAGTATTTT.

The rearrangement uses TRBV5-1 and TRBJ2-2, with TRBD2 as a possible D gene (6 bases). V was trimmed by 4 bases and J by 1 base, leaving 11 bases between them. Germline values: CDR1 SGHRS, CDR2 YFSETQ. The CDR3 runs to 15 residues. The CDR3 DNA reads TGCGCCAGCAGCCCTGGCGGGGAGAACACCGGGGAGCTGTTTTTT. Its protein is CASSPGGENTGELFF.

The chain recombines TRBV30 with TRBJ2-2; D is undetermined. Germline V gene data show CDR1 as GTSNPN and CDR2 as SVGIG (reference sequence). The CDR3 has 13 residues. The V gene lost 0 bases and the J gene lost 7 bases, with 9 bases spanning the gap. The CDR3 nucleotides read TGTGCCTGGAGTGTACTATGGGACGGGGAGCTGTTTTTT. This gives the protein CAWSVLWDGELFF.

CDR3 amino acids: CASRDYQGAGNQPQHF. Written as DNA, the CDR3 is TGTGCCAGCAGGGACTATCAGGGGGCTGGCAATCAGCCCCAGCATTTT. J is TRBJ1-5 and V is TRBV2; TRBD1 aligns across 8 bases. This CDR3 has 16 amino acids. V shed 6 bases and J 2 bases; nucleotides not matched to a gene: 9. The germline CDR1 and CDR2 sequences are SNHLY and FYNNEI.

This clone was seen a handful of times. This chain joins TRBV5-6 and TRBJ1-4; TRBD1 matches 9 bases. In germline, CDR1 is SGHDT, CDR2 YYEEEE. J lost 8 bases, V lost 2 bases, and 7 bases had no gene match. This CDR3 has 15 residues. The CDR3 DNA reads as TGTGCCAGCAGCTTTGGGACAGGGTGGAGCGAAAAACTGTTTTTT. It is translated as CASSFGTGWSEKLFF.

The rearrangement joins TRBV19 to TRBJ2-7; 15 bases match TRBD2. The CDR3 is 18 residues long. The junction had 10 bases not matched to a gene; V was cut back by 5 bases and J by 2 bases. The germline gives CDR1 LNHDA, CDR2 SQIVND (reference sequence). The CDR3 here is CASSDPGLAGGRAYEQYF. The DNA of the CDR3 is TGTGCCAGTAGTGATCCGGGACTAGCGGGGGGCAGGGCCTACGAGCAGTACTTC.

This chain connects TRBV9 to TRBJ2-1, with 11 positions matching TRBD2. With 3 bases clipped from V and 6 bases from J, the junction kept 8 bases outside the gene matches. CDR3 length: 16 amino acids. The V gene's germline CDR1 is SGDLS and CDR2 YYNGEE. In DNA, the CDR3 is TGTGCCAGCAGCGATCTGGGACTAGCGGCAACCAATGAGCAGTTCTTC. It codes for CASSDLGLAATNEQFF.

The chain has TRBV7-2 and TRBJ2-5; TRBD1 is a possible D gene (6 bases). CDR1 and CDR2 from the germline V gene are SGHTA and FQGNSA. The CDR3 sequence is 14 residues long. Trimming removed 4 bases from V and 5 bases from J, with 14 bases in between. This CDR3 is CASSSPGEWETQYF. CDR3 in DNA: TGTGCCAGCAGCTCCCCAGGGGAGTGGGAGACCCAGTACTTC.

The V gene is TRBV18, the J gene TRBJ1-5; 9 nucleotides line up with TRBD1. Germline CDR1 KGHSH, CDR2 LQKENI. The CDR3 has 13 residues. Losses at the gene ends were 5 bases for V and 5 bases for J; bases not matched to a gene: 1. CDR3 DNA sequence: TGTGCCAGCTCATGGGACAGGGATCAGCCCCAGCATTTT. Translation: CASSWDRDQPQHF. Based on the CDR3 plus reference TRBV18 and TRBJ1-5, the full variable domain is NAGVMQNPRHLVRRRGQEARLRCSPMKGHSHVYWYRQLPEEGLKFMVYLQKENIIDESGMPKERFSAEFPKEGPSILRIQQVVRGDSAAYFCASSWDRDQPQHFGDGTRLSIL.